What follows is one T cell receptor beta chain and its context. The data originate from a study of Graves' ophthalmopathy and Graves' hyperthyroidism. Amplified material comprised TCR beta CDR3 regions derived from RNA transcripts. The authors performed first-round RT-PCR with HTBI primers and then a second-round multiplex PCR. TCRdb re-called the multiplex PCR reads through MiXCR, storing one row per CDR3 protein. Of roughly 380,000 distinct CDR3 sequences in the sample, 15% to 19% were seen once. Excluded were patients with other autoimmune diseases, uncontrolled infections, pregnancy or lactation. Sequenced input: peripheral blood. This TCR came from a young woman with stable Graves' hyperthyroidism.

CDR3 in DNA: TGCGCCAGCAGCCCCGAGACAGGGAGCAATCAGCCCCAGCATTTT. It specifies CASSPETGSNQPQHF. The chain has TRBV5-1 and TRBJ1-5; 7 bases align to TRBD1. Unmatched junction bases numbered 5, after V lost 4 bases and J lost 1 base. CDR1 and CDR2 (germline): SGHRS, YFSETQ. The CDR3 runs to 15 residues.